The 21 T cell receptor beta chains in this list originate from one sample, sequenced in a study of human T cells and chemical hapten exposure. In TCRdb, the RACE reads were re-called with MiXCR into one record per CDR3 protein. The top ten clones hold around 2% of a sample with roughly 52,000 distinct CDR3 sequences, 9.5% to 11% of them seen once. Described time point: patch test 1, 2 weeks after DPC sensitization. Treatment here: therapeutic diphenylcyclopropenone sensitization with weekly scalp DPC. It was unfractionated whole blood from which total RNA was extracted. The specimen was whole blood, collected in connection with sensitization to the hapten diphenylcyclopropenone (DPC). The receptors were gathered from a middle-aged woman with alopecia areata. Some clones in this sample may be carry-over from other donors' samples.

At least ten counts were recorded for this clonotype. The V gene is TRBV13, the J gene TRBJ2-7; 12 bases map to TRBD1. J was trimmed by 6 bases and V by 4 bases; bases with no gene match: 4. CDR3 size: 14 residues. Germline V CDR1 and CDR2: PRHDT, FYEKMQ (reference sequence). DNA of the CDR3: TGTGCCAGCAGCTCCGGGACAGGGGGCGGCGAGCAGTACTTC. This gives the protein CASSSGTGGGEQYF.

This clonotype was seen just once. An end of the junction differs from the germline gene, which may be a read error. This rearrangement joins TRBV6-5 to TRBJ2-7; the D is unclear. The CDR3 covers 13 residues. Germline CDR1 and CDR2: MNHEY and SVGAGI. CDR3 residues: CASCYNKGHEQYF. The CDR3 nucleotides are TGTGCCAGCTGTTACAACAAAGGGCACGAGCAGTACTTC.

This clonotype was seen more than once but under ten times. The chain employs TRBV14 and TRBJ1-3; D uncertain. The CDR3 spans 15 residues. V lost 1 base, J lost 0 bases, and 7 bases lay in between. The V gene's germline CDR1 is SGHDN and CDR2 FVKESK. CDR3 residues: CASSQVTVSGNTIYF. CDR3 DNA sequence: TGTGCCAGCAGCCAAGTGACGGTCTCTGGAAACACCATATATTTT.

This clonotype was detected ten times or more. V usage is TRBV12-3 or TRBV12-4 and J usage is TRBJ1-6; TRBD1 aligns across 8 bases. V gave up 6 bases and J gave up 6 bases; unmatched junction bases: 16. CDR3 length: 18 residues. CDR3 amino acids: CASSPRQGIDIGNSPLHF. The CDR3 nucleotides are TGTGCCAGCAGCCCGCGACAGGGGATTGATATCGGTAATTCACCCCTCCACTTT.

The V call is TRBV20-1, the J call TRBJ2-7; perhaps TRBD1 as D (5 bases). This CDR3 is 14 amino acids long. Trimming pared 3 bases from V and 3 bases from J, leaving 15 bases between. From germline, CDR1 is DFQATT and CDR2 SNEGSKA (reference sequence). CDR3 protein: CSASLIAGNYEQYF. For the CDR3, the DNA is TGCAGTGCTAGTTTGATAGCAGGGAACTACGAGCAGTACTTC.

The J gene is TRBJ2-7, the V gene TRBV6-6; TRBD2 aligns across 8 bases. The CDR3 is 14 amino acids. V shed 7 bases and J 7 bases; nucleotides not matched to a gene: 12. Germline lookup yields CDR1 MNHNY and CDR2 SVGAGI (reference sequence). The CDR3 sequence: CASKPDAGGWEQYF. CDR3 nucleotide sequence: TGTGCCAGCAAACCGGACGCGGGAGGATGGGAGCAGTACTTC.

J is TRBJ2-3 and V is TRBV21-1; TRBD2 reflects the table's D call only, with no check against the DNA. TRBV21-1 is shown as a pseudogene. The CDR3 spans 18 residues. The CDR3 nucleotides read TGTGCCAGCAGCAAAGAGGGGACTAGCGGGGACTACACAGATACGCAGTATTTT. This gives the protein CASSKEGTSGDYTDTQYF.

Many counts were recorded for this clonotype. The rearrangement uses TRBV7-9 and TRBJ1-1; 7 bases agree with TRBD1. The V segment lost 5 bases and the J segment 3 bases; nucleotides outside the gene matches: 3. CDR3 length: 13 amino acids. The germline gives CDR1 SEHNR, CDR2 FQNEAQ (reference sequence). The CDR3 nucleotides read TGTGCCAGCAGCCCTGACAGGGACACTGAAGCTTTCTTT. Translating gives CASSPDRDTEAFF.

Only a few counts were recorded for this clonotype. The CDR3 is CASSRDRRTDTQYF. The DNA of the CDR3 is TGTGCCAGCAGTCGGGACAGACGCACAGATACGCAGTATTTT. V is TRBV6-5 and J is TRBJ2-3, with TRBD1 matching over 7 bases. CDR3 length: 14 residues. With V trimmed by 5 bases and J by 1 base, 3 bases remained unmatched. Germline V gives CDR1 MNHEY, CDR2 SVGAGI.

This clonotype has a count of ten or more. The chain links TRBV11-2 to TRBJ1-5; D not certain. The CDR3 sequence is 14 residues long. Trimming shortened V by 2 bases and J by 5 bases, and 10 bases separated the two germline ends. Per the germline V gene, CDR1 is SGHAT and CDR2 is FQNNGV. The CDR3 region is CASSLSGSDQPQHF. In DNA form, the CDR3 reads TGTGCCAGCAGCTTATCAGGAAGTGATCAGCCCCAGCATTTT. Variable domain in full (rest from reference TRBV11-2 and TRBJ1-5): EAGVAQSPRYKIIEKRQSVAFWCNPISGHATLYWYQQILGQGPKLLIQFQNNGVVDDSQLPKDRFSAERLKGVDSTLKIQPAKLEDSAVYLCASSLSGSDQPQHFGDGTRLSIL.

This clonotype was seen at least ten times. The chain is built from TRBV3-1 and TRBJ1-1, with 7 bases that match TRBD1. CDR1 is LGHDT, CDR2 YNNKEL, per germline (reference sequence). This CDR3 has 16 amino acids. V shed 1 base, J shed 0 bases, and the junction held 5 bases outside the gene matches. The CDR3 spells CASSQGTGQMNTEAFF. The CDR3 DNA reads as TGTGCCAGCAGCCAAGGAACGGGACAGATGAACACTGAAGCTTTCTTT.

This clonotype was recorded only once. V is TRBV10-3 and J is TRBJ1-2; 7 bases align to TRBD1. The CDR3 is 13 residues long. In germline, CDR1 is ENHRY, CDR2 SYGVKD. The V and J ends lost 6 bases and 4 bases, in that order; junction bases with no gene match: 5. The CDR3 region has the DNA TGTGCCATCAGGATGGGACAGCCCTATGGCTACACCTTC. Translation: CAIRMGQPYGYTF.

CDR3 DNA: TGTGCCAGCAGTCCCCCCGGGCGAATTGGTGAGACCCAGTACTTC. This sequence encodes CASSPPGRIGETQYF. The chain employs TRBV28 and TRBJ2-5; D is unresolved. V was clipped by 5 bases and J by 5 bases, with 18 bases between them. Germline-derived CDR1 and CDR2 are MDHEN and SYDVKM. The CDR3 length is 15 residues.

This clonotype was found many times. CDR3 sequence reads: CASSQVTNQPQHF. In DNA form, the CDR3 reads TGTGCCAGCAGTCAGGTGACGAATCAGCCCCAGCATTTT. The chain recombines TRBV6-6 with TRBJ1-5; D ambiguous. The CDR3 runs 13 residues. The ends were cut back, 5 bases at V and 4 bases at J, with 9 bases in the middle. Germline CDR1 MNHNY, CDR2 SVGAGI (reference sequence).

This clonotype came up a few times. This sequence joins TRBV2 and TRBJ1-1; D unclear. V lost 4 bases and J lost 0, with 9 bases in between. This CDR3 is 14 amino acids long. The V gene's germline CDR1 is SNHLY and CDR2 FYNNEI. In DNA, the CDR3 is TGTGCCAGCAGTGGTACAGCCATGAACACTGAAGCTTTCTTT. Its translation is CASSGTAMNTEAFF.

Here the CDR3 DNA reads TGTGCCAGCATTCTGGGACTAGCGGGGGTCCCAACAATATACAATGAGCAGTTCTTC. It yields the protein CASILGLAGVPTIYNEQFF. The chain has TRBV6-1 and TRBJ2-1; 14 nucleotides align to TRBD2. This CDR3 has 19 residues. V was clipped by 7 bases and J by 4 bases; unmatched bases: 15. Germline V CDR1 and CDR2: MNHNS, SASEGT.

This clonotype showed up many times. This chain joins TRBV11-2 and TRBJ2-1; D gene unclear. CDR3 length: 16 amino acids. The germline V gene encodes CDR1 SGHAT and CDR2 FQNNGV. V was clipped by 2 bases and J by 4 bases, with 15 bases between them. In DNA, the CDR3 is TGTGCCAGCAGCTTAACTTTGTTACTGGCATACAATGAGCAGTTCTTC. Its translation is CASSLTLLLAYNEQFF.

This clonotype was detected ten times or more. The genes are TRBV3-1 and TRBJ1-2; D perhaps matches TRBD1 (5 bases). CDR1 and CDR2 (germline): LGHDT, YNNKEL (reference sequence). The CDR3 is 14 residues long. V was trimmed by 1 base and J by 5 bases, leaving 11 bases between them. In DNA, the CDR3 is TGTGCCAGCAGCCAAGGTCAGGGAGGGTATGGCTACACCTTC. It yields the protein CASSQGQGGYGYTF.

This clonotype was seen ten or more times. The rearrangement joins TRBV7-9 to TRBJ2-1; D remains ambiguous. Germline V gives CDR1 SEHNR, CDR2 FQNEAQ (reference sequence). V lost 0 bases, J lost 7 bases, and 4 bases lay in between. The CDR3 sequence is 12 residues long. The CDR3 loop reads CASSLARNEQFF. The CDR3 region has the DNA TGTGCCAGCAGCTTAGCGAGGAATGAGCAGTTCTTC.

This chain links TRBV18 with TRBJ1-5; no clear D. Looked up from germline, CDR1 is KGHSH and CDR2 is LQKENI. There are 14 residues in the CDR3. V lost 3 bases, J lost 1 base, and 7 bases lay in between. This chain's CDR3 is CASSPGRSNQPQHF. The CDR3, as DNA: TGTGCCAGCTCACCCGGACGGAGCAATCAGCCCCAGCATTTT.

This clonotype was seen only a few times. This chain links TRBV29-1 with TRBJ2-5; D unresolved. CDR3 size: 14 residues. Trimming stripped 1 base from V and 2 bases from J, with 11 bases between. Germline V CDR1 and CDR2: SQVTM, ANQGSEA. DNA of the CDR3: TGCAGCGTTGAAGTCACGCCACATCAAGAGACCCAGTACTTC. This codes for CSVEVTPHQETQYF.